The next 5 T cell receptor beta chains were all read from a single sample in a study of tumor-infiltrating lymphocytes in primary liver carcinoma. Alongside blood RNA obtained from unsorted whole blood, germline DNA was also extracted. Constant-region priming of 500 to 550 ng total RNA yielded TCR beta cDNA. Library construction for TCR beta comprised three nested multiplex PCR rounds performed with slightly modified ARM-PCR. The opening two PCR rounds, around 11 cycles each, paired TRBV1-TRBV30 forward primers with a C-beta reverse primer. TCRdb re-analysed the multiplex PCR reads in MiXCR, keeping a single row per CDR3 protein. The sample yields 180,000 or so distinct CDR3 sequences, less than 65% seen once. What was sequenced was peripheral blood. Every receptor here comes from a man aged 40-49 years with primary liver carcinoma and hepatitis B virus infection.

Turning to this clonotype: One end of the junction fails to match germline, which may point to a read error. The chain joins TRBV11-2 to TRBJ2-7; maybe TRBD1 (5 bases). The CDR3 spans 14 residues. Looked up from germline, CDR1 is SGHAT and CDR2 is FQNNGV. The CDR3 sequence: CASSPRTSTYEQYF. The CDR3 DNA reads as TGTGCTAGCAGCCCCAGGACATCCACTTACGAGCAGTACTTC. Together with reference TRBV11-2 and TRBJ2-7, the CDR3 gives the full variable domain: EAGVAQSPRYKIIEKRQSVAFWCNPISGHATLYWYQQILGQGPKLLIQFQNNGVVDDSQLPKDRFSAERLKGVDSTLKIQPAKLEDSAVYLCASSPRTSTYEQYFGPGTRLTVT.

The CDR3: CASSLSGQGFETQYF. For the CDR3, the DNA is TGTGCCAGCAGCTTATCCGGTCAGGGTTTTGAGACCCAGTACTTC. The chain links TRBV11-1 to TRBJ2-5, with D possibly matching TRBD1 (5 bases). There are 15 residues in the CDR3. The germline V gene has CDR1 SGHAT and CDR2 FQDESV (reference sequence). Trimming took 2 bases from V and 5 from J, leaving 15 bases between them.

A remark on this clonotype: A read error is possible here, since a much larger clone lies one base away. This chain joins TRBV4-1 and TRBJ2-5, with 8 bases identical to TRBD1. Trimming removed 4 bases from V and 9 bases from J; junction bases left unmatched: 16. The length of the CDR3 is 16 residues. The germline V gene has CDR1 MGHRA and CDR2 YSYEKL. CDR3 in DNA: TGCGCCAGCAGCCGACTCCCACCAGGGGGCCGTGAGGCCCAGTACTTC. It yields the protein CASSRLPPGGREAQYF.

This clonotype was recorded a few times. The chain combines TRBV6-1 with TRBJ1-5; the D gene is possibly TRBD1 (6 bases). There are 15 residues in the CDR3. The ends were cut back, 2 bases at V and 6 bases at J, with 14 bases in the middle. Germline CDR1 reads MNHNS; CDR2 reads SASEGT. CDR3 loop: CASSEQGQGSQPQHF. CDR3 DNA sequence: TGTGCCAGCAGTGAACAGGGGCAGGGGAGTCAGCCCCAGCATTTT.

There are many counts of this clonotype. The chain has TRBV11-2 and TRBJ1-1; no definite D call. V lost 3 bases to trimming and J lost 4 bases, with 9 bases between them. Per germline, CDR1 SGHAT and CDR2 FQNNGV. CDR3 length: 13 amino acids. Written as DNA, the CDR3 is TGTGCCAGCAGCTTTAGAAGGAGCACTGAAGCTTTCTTT. Its protein is CASSFRRSTEAFF.